The present T cell receptor (beta chain) was sequenced within a study of blood T cell repertoires in COVID-19. Study in general: Whether acute or convalescent, the COVID-19 samples came from the United States, Italy and Spain. The cDNA or gDNA used as material had been derived from T cells, B-cell-depleted T cells, or PBMCs.

The CDR3 has 11 amino acids. Trimming removed 2 bases from V and 9 bases from J, with 6 bases in between. Germline assignment: CDR1 SGHKS and CDR2 YYEKEE (reference sequence). In the study's own analysis: Reference gene primer amplification in the assay estimated nucleated cell counts. The assay was immunoSEQ multiplex PCR, and TCRdb's table has in-frame clones only and misses some. V and J calls and clone size are copied from that table; D and trimming were computed from the DNA. The sample contains 120,000 or so clones, approximately 82% of which appear only once. The chain links TRBV5-5 to TRBJ2-4; a weak D match, TRBD2 (5 bases). The receptor's source is a woman of 80 years or more with acute or convalescent COVID-19. Sequenced input: peripheral blood. This CDR3 is CASSFSVIQYF. The CDR3 DNA follows: TGTGCCAGCAGCTTTAGCGTCATTCAGTACTTC. The variable domain in full, completed from reference TRBV5-5 and TRBJ2-4, reads DAGVTQSPTHLIKTRGQQVTLRCSPISGHKSVSWYQQVLGQGPQFIFQYYEKEERGRGNFPDRFSARQFPNYSSELNVNALLLGDSALYLCASSFSVIQYFGAGTRLSVL.